This T cell receptor (delta chain) originates from a study of gamma-delta chains in newborns, infants, children. Overall study: Innate gammadelta T cells reportedly expand polyclonally right after birth, driven by microbial exposure, per the title.

TCRdb reapplied CATT to the reads. The sample has some 10,000 delta-chain clones; around 8.2% are singletons. This clone was picked up a small number of times. One end of the junction is discordant with germline, which a read error may explain. This CDR3 region has 18 residues. Germline CDR1 reads GEAIGNYY; CDR2 reads EKD. The chain employs TRDV2 and TRDJ3, with 7 positions matching TRDD3. The receptor was isolated from a child who was a newborn, infant or young child, either healthy, febrile or measles-vaccinated (not recorded which). What was sequenced was blood. This chain's CDR3 is CACESLGGSSRDTRQMFF. For the CDR3, the DNA is TGTGCCTGTGAGTCGCTGGGGGGGAGCTCCCGGGACACCCGACAGATGTTTTTC.